This entry describes one T cell receptor (beta chain). Its antigen is currently not known. Base qualities are missing; no much larger clone stands one base away. The sample originates from a study of blood T cell repertoires in COVID-19 (dated by TCRdb to the early 2020s). Regarding the study in general: Samples from collaborators originated in the United States, Italy and Spain and spanned both the acute and convalescent phases of COVID-19. The sample metadata nearly always contained a de-identified subject ID, COVID-19 status, age in years and sex. Samples came from the ongoing ImmuneRACE study (first 160 participants) plus 1,254 subjects from 6 global collaborators. HLA class I and class II types, where available, came from metadata supplied by the sample provider rather than from assay-based typing. Deeply sampled blood TCRbeta repertoires from subjects exposed to, actively infected with, or recovered from COVID-19 were included in the dataset. The material from the prospective study consisted of cDNA or gDNA derived from T cells, B-cell-depleted T cells, or PBMCs. The repertoires were released in a freely available public database meant as a resource for research on the immune response to SARS-CoV-2. What the work shows at the level of the full study, not this receptor alone: Clinical and demographic metadata were provided uncurated, with the amount varying by source and participant.

From the germline V gene, CDR1 is MNHEY and CDR2 is SVGAGI. Including cysteine and phenylalanine, the CDR3 has 14 amino acids. CDR3 DNA is the only sequence kept; it has 42 bases, read in frame from the first base. V is clipped by 2 bases and J by 7 bases, and the sequence between their germline boundaries is 12 bases long. Each collaborating institution followed its own protocols to collect whole blood in K2EDTA tubes. Collaborator samples were shipped for TCRbeta analysis as frozen whole blood, isolated PBMCs, or DNA extracted from either sample type. The immunoSEQ Assay, a bias-controlled multiplex PCR, was used to amplify TCRbeta CDR3 regions from genomic DNA. Processing in the source paper ran as follows. Nucleated cell counts per sample were estimated from amplification of reference gene primers within the assay. Sequence reads were collapsed and filtered to measure the absolute abundance of every unique TCRbeta CDR3 rearrangement. For each sample, productive Simpson clonality was calculated by taking the square root of Simpson's diversity index across productive rearrangements. In TCRdb, the immuneACCESS table is reduced to in-frame sequences with V and J assigned. These tables do not hold every clone; where another copy was compared, an unresolved V gene accounts for under half, and the others remain unexplained. The V and J calls and the clone size are those of that table, but D and trimming were determined from the DNA. This sample gives around 210,000 clones in total; around 84% of them show up just once. The ten largest clones take up around 13% of the sample.

Rearrangement joined TRBV6-5 to TRBJ2-1; possibly the D gene is TRBD2, per 6 matching bases. The receptor was isolated from a human donor in a cohort sampled during active COVID-19. The specimen was peripheral blood. The nucleotide sequence reads TGTGCCAGCAGTTACGCAAGTGGGGGGAATGAGCAGTTCTTC. Its translation reads: CASSYASGGNEQFF.